This T cell receptor beta chain was recorded in a study of T cell repertoires in cytomegalovirus infection. Study information: Peptides in the study included HLA-C-restricted and HLA-B-restricted CMV epitopes. CMV infection and matching HLA type were both indicated by public TCR beta signatures.

General study findings and limits: Cumulative public TCR beta family frequency identified CMV carriers with the relevant HLA. Dominating the ex vivo response were HLA-C-restricted CMV-specific TCR beta clonotypes.

Germline V gene data show CDR1 as SGHAT and CDR2 as FQNNGV. This CDR3 region has 15 residues. V dropped 5 bases and J dropped 0 bases, with 14 bases sitting between them. TCRdb passed the reads through MiXCR, listing each CDR3 protein once. The repertoire holds 110,000 to 150,000 distinct CDR3 sequences, more than 25% seen once, with around 50% in the top ten. About this clonotype: Its antigen is undetermined.

The material was CD8+ T cells from cultured PBMCs, obtained from culture after CMV antigen stimulation. The source of this sequence is a human donor in good health (CMV status not recorded). Some clones in this sample may be carry-over from other donors' samples. The chain is built from TRBV11-2 and TRBJ2-7; D is perhaps TRBD1 (8 bases). This chain's CDR3 is CASSIQGGNSYEQYF. CDR3 sequence (DNA): TGTGCCAGCAGCATACAGGGGGGGAACTCCTACGAGCAGTACTTC.